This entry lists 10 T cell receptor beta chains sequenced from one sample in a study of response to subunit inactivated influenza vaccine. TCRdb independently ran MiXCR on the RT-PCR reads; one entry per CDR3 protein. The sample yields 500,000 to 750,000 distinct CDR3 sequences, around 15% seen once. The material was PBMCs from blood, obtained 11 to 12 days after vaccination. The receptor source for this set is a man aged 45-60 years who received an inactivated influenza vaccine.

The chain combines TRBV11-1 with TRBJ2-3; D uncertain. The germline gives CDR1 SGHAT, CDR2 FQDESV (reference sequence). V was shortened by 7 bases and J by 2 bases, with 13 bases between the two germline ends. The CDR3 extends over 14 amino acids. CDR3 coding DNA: TGTGCCAGCACGCAGACCTCCAACACAGATACGCAGTATTTT. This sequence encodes CASTQTSNTDTQYF.

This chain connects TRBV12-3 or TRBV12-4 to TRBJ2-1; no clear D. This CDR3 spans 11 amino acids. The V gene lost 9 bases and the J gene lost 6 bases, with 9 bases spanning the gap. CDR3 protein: CARTQVNEQFF. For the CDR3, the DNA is TGTGCCAGAACCCAGGTCAATGAGCAGTTCTTC.

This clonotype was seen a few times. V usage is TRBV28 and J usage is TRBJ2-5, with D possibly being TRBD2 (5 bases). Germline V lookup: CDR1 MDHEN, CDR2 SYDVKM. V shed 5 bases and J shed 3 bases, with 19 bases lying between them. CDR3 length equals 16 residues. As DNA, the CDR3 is TGTGCCAGCAGTCAGGAAAAACGGGGAGAAAAAGAGACCCAGTACTTC. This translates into CASSQEKRGEKETQYF.

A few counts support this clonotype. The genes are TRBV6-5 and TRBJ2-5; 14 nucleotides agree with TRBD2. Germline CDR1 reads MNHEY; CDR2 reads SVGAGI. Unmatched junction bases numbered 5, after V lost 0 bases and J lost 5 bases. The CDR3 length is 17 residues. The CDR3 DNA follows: TGTGCCAGCAGTTACTCTGGGACTAGCGGGGGCCCCGAGACCCAGTACTTC. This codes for CASSYSGTSGGPETQYF.

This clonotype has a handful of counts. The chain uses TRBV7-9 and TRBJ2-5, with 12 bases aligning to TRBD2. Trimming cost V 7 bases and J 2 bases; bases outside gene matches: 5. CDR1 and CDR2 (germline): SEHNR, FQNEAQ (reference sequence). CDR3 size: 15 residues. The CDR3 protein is CASTLAGGTQETQYF. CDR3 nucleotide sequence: TGTGCCAGCACTCTAGCGGGGGGGACACAAGAGACCCAGTACTTC.

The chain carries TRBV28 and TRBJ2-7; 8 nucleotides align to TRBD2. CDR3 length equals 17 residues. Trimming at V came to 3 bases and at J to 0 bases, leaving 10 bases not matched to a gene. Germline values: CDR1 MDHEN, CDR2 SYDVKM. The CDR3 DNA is TGTGCCAGCAGTTTCTACGATCTAGCGGGTCGCTCCTACGAGCAGTACTTC. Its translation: CASSFYDLAGRSYEQYF.

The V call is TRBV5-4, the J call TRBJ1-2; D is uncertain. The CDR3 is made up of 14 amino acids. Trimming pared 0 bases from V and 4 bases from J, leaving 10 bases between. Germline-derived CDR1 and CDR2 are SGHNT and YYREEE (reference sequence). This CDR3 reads CASSLAESFYGYTF. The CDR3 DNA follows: TGTGCCAGCAGCTTGGCCGAGTCATTCTATGGCTACACCTTC.

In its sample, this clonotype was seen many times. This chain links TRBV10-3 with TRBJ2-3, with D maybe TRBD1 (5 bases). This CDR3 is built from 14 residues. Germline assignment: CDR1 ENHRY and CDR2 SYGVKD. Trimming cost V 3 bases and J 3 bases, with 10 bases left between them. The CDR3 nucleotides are TGTGCCATCAGTGATTCAAAGGGGACAGATACGCAGTATTTT. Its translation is CAISDSKGTDTQYF.

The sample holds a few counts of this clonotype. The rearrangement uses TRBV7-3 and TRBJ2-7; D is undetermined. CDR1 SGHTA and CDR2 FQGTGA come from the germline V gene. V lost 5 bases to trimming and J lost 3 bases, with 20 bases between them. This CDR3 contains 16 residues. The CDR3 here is CASSTHAGPTGYEQYF. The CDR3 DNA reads TGTGCCAGCAGCACCCATGCCGGTCCGACGGGCTACGAGCAGTACTTC.

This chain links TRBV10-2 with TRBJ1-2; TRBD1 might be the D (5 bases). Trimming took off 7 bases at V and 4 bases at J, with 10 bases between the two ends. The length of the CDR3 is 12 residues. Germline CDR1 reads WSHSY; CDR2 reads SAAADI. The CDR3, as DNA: TGCGCCAGCACGGGGGGAACCTATGGCTACACCTTC. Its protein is CASTGGTYGYTF.